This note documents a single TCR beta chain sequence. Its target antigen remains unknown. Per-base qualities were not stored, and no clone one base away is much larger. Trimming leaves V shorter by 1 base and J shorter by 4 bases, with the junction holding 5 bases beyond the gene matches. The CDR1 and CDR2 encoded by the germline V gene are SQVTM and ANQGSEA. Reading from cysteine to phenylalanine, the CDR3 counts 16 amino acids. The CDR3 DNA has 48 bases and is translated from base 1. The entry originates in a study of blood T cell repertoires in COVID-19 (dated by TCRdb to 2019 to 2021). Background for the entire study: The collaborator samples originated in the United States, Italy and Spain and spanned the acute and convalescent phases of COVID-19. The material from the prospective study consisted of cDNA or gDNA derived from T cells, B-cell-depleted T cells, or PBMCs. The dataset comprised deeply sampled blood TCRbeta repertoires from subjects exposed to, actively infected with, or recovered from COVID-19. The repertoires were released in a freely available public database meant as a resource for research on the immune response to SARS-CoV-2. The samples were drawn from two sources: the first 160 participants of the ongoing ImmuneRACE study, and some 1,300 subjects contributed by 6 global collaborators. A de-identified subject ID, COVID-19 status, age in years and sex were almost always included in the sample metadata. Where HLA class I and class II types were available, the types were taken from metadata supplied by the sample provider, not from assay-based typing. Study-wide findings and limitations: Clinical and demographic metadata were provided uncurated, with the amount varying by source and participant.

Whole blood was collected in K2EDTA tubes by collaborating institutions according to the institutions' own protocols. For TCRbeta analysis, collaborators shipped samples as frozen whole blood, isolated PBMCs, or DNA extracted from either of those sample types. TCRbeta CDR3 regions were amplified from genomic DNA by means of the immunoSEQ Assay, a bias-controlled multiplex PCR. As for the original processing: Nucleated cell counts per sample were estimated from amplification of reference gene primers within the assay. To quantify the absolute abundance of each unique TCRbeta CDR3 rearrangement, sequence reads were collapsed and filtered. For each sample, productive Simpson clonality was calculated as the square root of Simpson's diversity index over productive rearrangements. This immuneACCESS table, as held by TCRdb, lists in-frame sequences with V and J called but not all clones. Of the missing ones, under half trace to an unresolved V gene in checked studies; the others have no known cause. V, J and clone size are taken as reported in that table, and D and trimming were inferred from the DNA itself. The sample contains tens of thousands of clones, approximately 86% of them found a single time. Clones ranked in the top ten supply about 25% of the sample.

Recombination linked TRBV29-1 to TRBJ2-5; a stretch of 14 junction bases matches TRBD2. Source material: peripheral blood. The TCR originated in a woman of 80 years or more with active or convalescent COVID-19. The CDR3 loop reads CSVEGLAGGPAETQYF. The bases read TGCAGCGTTGAAGGACTAGCGGGGGGGCCGGCAGAGACCCAGTACTTC.